The 2 T cell receptor beta chains below all came from one sample that was sequenced in a study of T cell responses to AZD1222 COVID-19 vaccine. Using immunoSEQ multiplex PCR, the repertoire was profiled, and TCRdb retains in-frame clones only, with some absent. The sample comprises 90,000 to 120,000 clones, roughly 90% of which are singletons, and more than 8% rests with the top ten. Material: peripheral blood, obtained 28 days after the second AZD1222 dose. The receptors shown here come from an adult who received the AZD1222 COVID-19 vaccine.

CDR3 bases: TGTGCCAGCAGCTTATCAGGGGCTGGGTCCTACAATGAGCAGTTCTTC. Translated, it gives CASSLSGAGSYNEQFF. This rearrangement joins TRBV7-9 to TRBJ2-1; possibly TRBD1 for D (6 bases). The germline gives CDR1 SEHNR, CDR2 FQNEAQ (reference sequence). The CDR3 contains 16 residues. V was cut by 2 bases and J by 1 base, with 12 bases left in between.

This rearrangement joins TRBV5-4 to TRBJ2-7; 11 bases fit TRBD2. The CDR3 length is 15 residues. The germline V gene encodes CDR1 SGHNT and CDR2 YYREEE (reference sequence). After removal of 1 base from V and 7 bases from J, the junction contained 7 bases not matched to a gene. The CDR3 nucleotides are TGTGCCAGCAGCTTGTCTAGCGGGAGGATGAAGGAGCAGTACTTC. It specifies CASSLSSGRMKEQYF.